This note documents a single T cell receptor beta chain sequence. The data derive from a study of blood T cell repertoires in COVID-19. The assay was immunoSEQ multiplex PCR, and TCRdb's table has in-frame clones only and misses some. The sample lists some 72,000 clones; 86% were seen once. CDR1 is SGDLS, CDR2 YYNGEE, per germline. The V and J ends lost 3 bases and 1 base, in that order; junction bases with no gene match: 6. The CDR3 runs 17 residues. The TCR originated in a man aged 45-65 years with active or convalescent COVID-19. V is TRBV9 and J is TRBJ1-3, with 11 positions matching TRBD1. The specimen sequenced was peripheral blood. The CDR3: CASSGGTGGHSGNTIYF. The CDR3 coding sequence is TGTGCCAGCAGCGGAGGGACAGGGGGGCATTCTGGAAACACCATATATTTT.